Following are 4 T cell receptor beta chains from one sample sequenced in a study of T cells after yellow fever vaccination. TCRdb reprocessed the 5' RACE reads with MiXCR, giving one entry per CDR3 protein. The table includes about 21,000 distinct CDR3 sequences, less than 5.5% detected once. Sample: PBMCs, either bulk or a sorted T-cell subset (CD4+, CD8+, memory, or dextramer-sorted; not recorded which), taken about 49 days after the first yellow fever vaccination. All receptors come from a man younger than 35 who received the YFV17D yellow fever vaccine.

This clonotype was seen at least ten times. The genes are TRBV7-2 and TRBJ2-7; 8 nucleotides agree with TRBD2. V was clipped by 1 base and J by 7 bases; unmatched bases: 9. CDR1 SGHTA and CDR2 FQGNSA come from the germline V gene. The CDR3 has 15 residues. CDR3 in DNA: TGTGCCAGCAGCTTAGGCGGGGGGACTTCGGGGGAGCAGTACTTC. As protein: CASSLGGGTSGEQYF.

This clonotype was detected ten times or more. V usage is TRBV25-1 and J usage is TRBJ2-3; the match to TRBD2 covers 9 bases. Germline lookup yields CDR1 MGHDK and CDR2 SYGVNS. The CDR3 is made up of 13 amino acids. The ends lost 7 bases at V and 4 bases at J; junction bases unmatched: 3. This CDR3 is CASKVAGADTQYF. For the CDR3, the DNA is TGTGCCAGCAAGGTAGCGGGGGCAGATACGCAGTATTTT. Combining the CDR3 with reference TRBV25-1 and TRBJ2-3 gives the whole variable domain EADIYQTPRYLVIGTGKKITLECSQTMGHDKMYWYQQDPGMELHLIHYSYGVNSTEKGDLSSESTVSRIRTEHFPLTLESARPSHTSQYLCASKVAGADTQYFGPGTRLTVL.

The sample holds many counts of this clonotype. The V and J genes are TRBV11-3 and TRBJ2-7; D unclear. From germline, CDR1 is SGHNT and CDR2 YENEEA. V dropped 0 bases and J dropped 3 bases, with 6 bases sitting between them. The CDR3 extends over 13 amino acids. CDR3: CASSLDQIYEQYV. The CDR3, as DNA: TGTGCCAGCAGCTTAGATCAGATCTACGAGCAGTACGTC.

This clonotype was detected many times. The chain has TRBV12-3 or TRBV12-4 and TRBJ1-2; no reliable D call. Trimming removed 5 bases from V and 3 bases from J, with 13 bases in between. CDR3 length: 14 residues. The CDR3, as DNA: TGTGCCAGCAGTCCACTTGGGATCTACTATGGCTACACCTTC. Translating gives CASSPLGIYYGYTF.